This T cell receptor (beta chain) originates from a study of T-cell memory formation after mild COVID-19. Trimming pared 3 bases from V and 6 bases from J, leaving 11 bases between. The CDR3 extends over 13 amino acids. The V gene's germline CDR1 is MNHEY and CDR2 SVGEGT. This clonotype turned up a few times. TCRdb used MiXCR to reprocess the 5' RACE reads, holding one entry per CDR3 protein. The sample lists some 100,000 distinct CDR3 sequences, 11% occurring once. Sequencing input: PBMCs or a T cell subset sorted from them (not recorded which). This clonotype was sampled from a man between 18 and 35 years old who had mild COVID-19 (a few samples of this study predate the infection). Cell type and time point are not known. The chain joins TRBV6-2 or TRBV6-3 to TRBJ1-2; D call uncertain. The CDR3 region is CASSYSTRDGYTF. The CDR3 DNA sequence: TGTGCCAGCAGTTATTCGACAAGGGATGGCTACACCTTC.